Below, one TCR beta chain is given with its context. Its target is not known. With 4 bases clipped from V and 12 bases from J, the junction kept 7 bases outside the gene matches. The germline V gene encodes CDR1 SGHAT and CDR2 FQNNGV. This CDR3 has 15 residues. These data come from a study of cytomegalovirus exposure and HLA in healthy donors. On the study more broadly: Among the 300 to 400 donors who were genotyped, 81% fell in the genetic ancestry cluster that is associated with self-reported Caucasian donors. Study-wide results and caveats: No immune exposure information besides CMV serostatus was available. Most TCR sequences were uncommon, yet certain public TCRs appeared in many donors.

The PCR ran on 60 Vbeta and 13 Jbeta primers. Repertoires were generated with immunoSEQ multiplex PCR, while TCRdb's copy carries only in-frame clones and drops some. The sample yields 85,000 to 130,000 clones, about three quarters seen once. The chain uses TRBV11-2 and TRBJ1-6; 12 positions agree with TRBD1. This receptor was obtained from a woman in her late teens or twenties in good health and CMV-seropositive. The sequenced material came from PBMCs. CDR3 residues: CASSSSGTGGIPLHF. CDR3 in DNA: TGTGCCAGCAGCTCATCCGGGACAGGGGGCATACCCCTCCACTTT.